This entry lists 3 T cell receptor beta chains sequenced from one sample in a study of early T cells in non-severe SARS-CoV-2 infection. TCRdb re-analysed the 5' RACE reads in MiXCR, keeping a single row per CDR3 protein. This table holds about 48,000 distinct CDR3 sequences, about 5.2% found once. The source material was whole blood, sampled at baseline. These receptors originate from an adult who was a healthcare worker with PCR-confirmed SARS-CoV-2 infection or an uninfected control (not recorded which).

This clonotype has more than one count but fewer than ten. V and J are TRBV6-5 and TRBJ2-7, with D unclear. CDR3 length equals 16 residues. Germline V gene sequence: CDR1 MNHEY, CDR2 SVGAGI. Trimming cost V 2 bases and J 2 bases, with 16 bases left between them. The CDR3 coding sequence is TGTGCCAGCAGTTACCACGGGCAGAACCTTCCCTACGAGCAGTACTTC. Translating gives CASSYHGQNLPYEQYF.

There are many counts of this clonotype. The genes are TRBV20-1 and TRBJ2-7; TRBD2 matches at 11 bases. The CDR3 has 16 residues. CDR1 is DFQATT and CDR2 is SNEGSKA in the germline V gene (reference sequence). V lost 5 bases to trimming and J lost 0 bases; unmatched junction nucleotides: 9. CDR3 in DNA: TGCAGTGCTCCCCCCGTAGCGGGAGGGTTCTCCTACGAGCAGTACTTC. Translated: CSAPPVAGGFSYEQYF.

The chain couples TRBV18 to TRBJ2-7; D may correspond to TRBD1 or TRBD2 (7 bases each). Germline loops: CDR1 KGHSH, CDR2 LQKENI. This CDR3 spans 14 amino acids. V was shortened by 3 bases and J by 3 bases, with 12 bases between the two germline ends. CDR3: CASSPQRDSYEQYF. The CDR3 DNA reads as TGTGCCAGCTCACCTCAGCGGGACAGCTACGAGCAGTACTTC.